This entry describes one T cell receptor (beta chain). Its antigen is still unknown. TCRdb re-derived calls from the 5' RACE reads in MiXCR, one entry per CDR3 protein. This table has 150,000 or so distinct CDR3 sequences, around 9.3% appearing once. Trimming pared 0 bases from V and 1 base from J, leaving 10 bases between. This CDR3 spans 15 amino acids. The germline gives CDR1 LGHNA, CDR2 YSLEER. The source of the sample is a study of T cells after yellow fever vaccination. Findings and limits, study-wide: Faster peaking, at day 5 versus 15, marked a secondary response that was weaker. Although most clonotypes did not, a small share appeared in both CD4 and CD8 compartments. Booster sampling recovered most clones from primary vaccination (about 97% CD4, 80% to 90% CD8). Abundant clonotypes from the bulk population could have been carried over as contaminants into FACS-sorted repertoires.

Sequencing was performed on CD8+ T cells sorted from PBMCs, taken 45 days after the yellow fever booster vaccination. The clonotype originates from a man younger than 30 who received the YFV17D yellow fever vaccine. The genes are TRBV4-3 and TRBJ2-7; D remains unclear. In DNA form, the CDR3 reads TGCGCCAGCAGCCAAGAGGCGAGGTCGTCCTACGAGCAGTACTTC. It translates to CASSQEARSSYEQYF.